This T cell receptor (beta chain) was observed in a study of blood T cell repertoires in COVID-19. Germline V gene sequence: CDR1 MNHNS, CDR2 SASEGT. The CDR3 totals 13 residues. Trimming removed 1 base at V and 4 bases at J, with 4 bases between. Original handling: Amplified reference gene primers provided the basis for estimating nucleated cell counts. Sequenced by immunoSEQ multiplex PCR; TCRdb stores in-frame clones only, minus some. V, J and clone size are taken as reported in that table, and D and trimming were inferred from the DNA itself. Altogether some 54,000 clones are present, 83% being singletons, with the ten largest covering roughly 2%.

Input material: peripheral blood. This TCR was recovered from a woman in her sixties or seventies with acute or convalescent COVID-19. This chain joins TRBV6-1 and TRBJ2-2, with D unresolved. The CDR3 bases are TGTGCCAGCAGTGAAGTAGTCACCGGGGAGCTGTTTTTT. Residues: CASSEVVTGELFF.